The TCR beta chain under discussion was sequenced for a study of OX40 agonist ivuxolimab in advanced cancers. Germline V lookup: CDR1 MDHEN, CDR2 SYDVKM. This CDR3 has 13 amino acids. V lost 3 bases, J lost 5 bases, and 8 bases lay in between. Profiling relied on immunoSEQ multiplex PCR, and the TCRdb table lists in-frame clones only, not all of them. The sample records 95,000 to 100,000 clones, 93% being singletons. This clone was seen once. The sample in question was CD4+ or CD8+ T cells sorted from blood, obtained in a trial of the OX40 agonist ivuxolimab. The receptor's source is an adult with an advanced solid tumor such as melanoma, head and neck, liver or kidney cancer. The chain recombines TRBV28 with TRBJ1-5; D gene uncertain. CDR3 sequence reads: CASSFDGYQPQHF. The CDR3 DNA reads TGTGCCAGCAGTTTCGATGGTTATCAGCCCCAGCATTTT. The whole variable domain, remainder taken from reference TRBV28 and TRBJ1-5, is DVKVTQSSRYLVKRTGEKVFLECVQDMDHENMFWYRQDPGLGLRLIYFSYDVKMKEKGDIPEGYSVSREKKERFSLILESASTNQTSMYLCASSFDGYQPQHFGDGTRLSIL.